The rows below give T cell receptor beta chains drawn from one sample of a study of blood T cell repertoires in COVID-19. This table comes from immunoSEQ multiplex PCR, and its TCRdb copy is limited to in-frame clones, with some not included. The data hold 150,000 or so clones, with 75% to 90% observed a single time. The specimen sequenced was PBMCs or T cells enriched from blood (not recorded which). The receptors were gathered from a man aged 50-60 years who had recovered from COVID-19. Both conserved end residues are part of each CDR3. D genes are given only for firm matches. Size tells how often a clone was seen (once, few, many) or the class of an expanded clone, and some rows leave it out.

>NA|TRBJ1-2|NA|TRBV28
TGTGCCAGCAGTTTATGGGGCAGGTCCAACTATGGCTACACCTTC
CASSLWGRSNYGYTF
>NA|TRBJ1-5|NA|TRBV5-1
TGCGCCAGCAGCTTGGACAGCAGAGATCAGCCCCAGCATTTT
CASSLDSRDQPQHF
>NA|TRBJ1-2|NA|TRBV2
TGTGCCACATCGGACAAGATCTATGGCTACACCTTC
CATSDKIYGYTF
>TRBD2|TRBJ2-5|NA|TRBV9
TGTGCCAGCAGCGTAGCGGGGGGACGCCAAGAGACCCAGTACTTC
CASSVAGGRQETQYF
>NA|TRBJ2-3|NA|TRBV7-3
TGTGCCAGCAGCTTAAACCCATTGTCGAGCGCAGATACGCAGTATTTT
CASSLNPLSSADTQYF
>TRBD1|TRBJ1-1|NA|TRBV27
TGTGCCAGCCAGGGACAGCGCCTGGGGGACACTGAAGCTTTCTTT
CASQGQRLGDTEAFF
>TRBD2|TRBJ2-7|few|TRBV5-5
TGTGCCAGCAGCATTATAGCGGGAGGCTCCTACGAGCAGTACTTC
CASSIIAGGSYEQYF
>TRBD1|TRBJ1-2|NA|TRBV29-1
TGCAGCGTTGATACCGGGACAGGGGTAGGCTACACCTTC
CSVDTGTGVGYTF
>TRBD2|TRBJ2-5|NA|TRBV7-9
TGTGCCAGCAAGTTAGTAGGACTAGATGAAGAGACCCAGTACTTC
CASKLVGLDEETQYF
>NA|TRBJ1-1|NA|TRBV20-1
TGCAGTGCTAGTACAGGGTACGCCACTGAAGCTTTCTTT
CSASTGYATEAFF
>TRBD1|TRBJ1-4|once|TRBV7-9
TGTGCCAGCAGCTTAGTAATCGTGACAGGGACAACTAATGAAAAACTGTTTTTT
CASSLVIVTGTTNEKLFF
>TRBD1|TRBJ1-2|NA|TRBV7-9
TGTGCCAGCAGCCCCAGGGGGACAGCCACTAACTATGGCTACACCTTC
CASSPRGTATNYGYTF
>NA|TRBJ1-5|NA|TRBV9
TGTGCCAGCAGCCGTGGGGGGGAGGGACAGCCCCAGCATTTT
CASSRGGEGQPQHF
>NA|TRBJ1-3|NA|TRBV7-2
TGTGCCAGCAGCATCCACCAGGGGTCCGGAAACACCATATATTTT
CASSIHQGSGNTIYF
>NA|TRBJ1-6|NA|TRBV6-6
TGTGCCAGCAGTTACTTAGAGAGCTCCTATAATTCACCCCTCCACTTT
CASSYLESSYNSPLHF
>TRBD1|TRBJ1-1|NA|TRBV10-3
TGTGCCATCAGGGACAGGGACACTGAAGCTTTCTTT
CAIRDRDTEAFF
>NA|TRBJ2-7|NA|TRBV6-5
TGTGCCAGCAGTTATTCGACTAGCGAGCAGTACTTC
CASSYSTSEQYF
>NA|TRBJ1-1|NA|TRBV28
TGTGCCAGCAGTTACTACGGACATCTCTACACTGAAGCTTTCTTT
CASSYYGHLYTEAFF
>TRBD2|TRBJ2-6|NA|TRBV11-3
TGTGCCAGCAGCCCTCGCGGGGGCTCTGGGGCCAACGTCCTGACTTTC
CASSPRGGSGANVLTF
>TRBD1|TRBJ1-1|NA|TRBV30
TGTGCCTTGGACCAGATACCGGGACAGGCCGGGCTAAGAGCTTTCTTT
CALDQIPGQAGLRAFF
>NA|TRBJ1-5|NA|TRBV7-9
TGTGCCAGCAGCTTTTGGGACACCAATCAGCCCCAGCATTTT
CASSFWDTNQPQHF
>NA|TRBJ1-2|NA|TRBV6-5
TGTGCCAGCAGTTCACCCTCCAGGGATAGCTATGGCTACACCTTC
CASSSPSRDSYGYTF
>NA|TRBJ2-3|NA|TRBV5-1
TGCGCCAGCGGCGACGTGATCGGGGTTACAGATACGCAGTATTTT
CASGDVIGVTDTQYF
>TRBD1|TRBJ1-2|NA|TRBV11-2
TGTGCCAGCAGCCCGAACAGGGGGACTAACTATGGCTACACCTTC
CASSPNRGTNYGYTF